The rows below give T cell receptor beta chains drawn from one sample of a study of cytomegalovirus exposure and HLA in healthy donors. Profiling relied on immunoSEQ multiplex PCR, and the TCRdb table lists in-frame clones only, not all of them. The profile shows roughly 190,000 clones, 79% of them singletons. Material: PBMCs. The receptors stem from a girl aged 5-17 years in good health and CMV-seropositive. The CDR3 runs from the conserved cysteine through the conserved F or W. A D gene is named only where the DNA matches it firmly. Rows give clone size only sometimes, using once, few, many, or a class for an expanded clone.

clone_size,j_call,d_call,v_call,cdr3_nt,cdr3_aa
.,TRBJ2-7,TRBD1,TRBV19,TGTGCCAGTAGTCTTCAACAGGGGGGCTCCTACGAGCAGTACTTC,CASSLQQGGSYEQYF
.,TRBJ2-7,.,TRBV9,TGTGCCAGCAGCGTCAGAGAGGTGGGCGAGCAGTACTTC,CASSVREVGEQYF
.,TRBJ1-4,TRBD1,TRBV19,TGTGCCAGTAGTACACAGGGGGCGGGAGTCGAAAAACTGTTTTTT,CASSTQGAGVEKLFF
.,TRBJ2-3,.,TRBV5-8,TGTGCCAGCAGTCCGAAGGGTCCCAGGGAAAGGACAGATACGCAGTATTTT,CASSPKGPRERTDTQYF
once,TRBJ2-1,TRBD1,TRBV27,TGTGCCAGCAGTTTTGGGGGCCCAGGGGGTTACAATGAGCAGTTCTTC,CASSFGGPGGYNEQFF
.,TRBJ2-2,.,TRBV5-1,TGCGCCAGCAGCTCCTTAACTAGTGTGGCCACCGGGGAGCTGTTTTTT,CASSSLTSVATGELFF
few,TRBJ2-2,.,TRBV5-6,TGTGCCAGCACCGTCGGGGGGCTAGACACCGGGGAGCTGTTTTTT,CASTVGGLDTGELFF
.,TRBJ2-3,TRBD2,TRBV19,TGTGCCACCGAGGGGCGGGGGTGGACAGATACGCAGTATTTT,CATEGRGWTDTQYF
.,TRBJ2-7,.,TRBV11-2,TGTGCCAGCAGCTTTACAACGCTAGCTAGGATTAACGAGCAGTACTTC,CASSFTTLARINEQYF
.,TRBJ2-1,.,TRBV7-7,TGTGCCAGCAGCTTAGCCGGGACTAATGAGCAGTTCTTC,CASSLAGTNEQFF
.,TRBJ1-1,TRBD1,TRBV29-1,TGCAGCGCCTACCGGGACAGGGAAACTGAAGCTTTCTTT,CSAYRDRETEAFF
.,TRBJ2-1,TRBD2,TRBV7-9,TGTGCCAGCAGCCCCGTCCCCGGGGGGAACTACAATGAGCAGTTCTTC,CASSPVPGGNYNEQFF
.,TRBJ2-5,TRBD1,TRBV27,TGTGCCAGCAGTTTATGGGGGTACAGGGGGCTGGGAGAGACCCAGTACTTC,CASSLWGYRGLGETQYF
.,TRBJ2-2,TRBD1,TRBV6-4,TGTGCCAGCAGTGACACGACAGGGGCTACCGGGGAGCTGTTTTTT,CASSDTTGATGELFF
.,TRBJ1-2,.,TRBV2,TGTGCCAGCATAGCGGAACTGGGGGGCTACACCTTC,CASIAELGGYTF
.,TRBJ2-1,TRBD1,TRBV6-6,TGTGCCAGCAGTTACTCGGGGGACAGGGAATGGATGCAGTTCTTC,CASSYSGDREWMQFF
.,TRBJ2-7,.,TRBV19,TGTGCCAGTAGCCGACAGGTTGGAGGATACGAGCAGTACTTC,CASSRQVGGYEQYF
.,TRBJ2-7,TRBD1,TRBV30,TGTGCCTGGAGTGTACTAGGACAGGCGGACTACGAGCAGTACTTC,CAWSVLGQADYEQYF
.,TRBJ1-5,.,TRBV4-2,TGTGCCAGCAGCCAAGTCATCGGACAGACTTATCAGCCCCAGCATTTT,CASSQVIGQTYQPQHF
few,TRBJ1-2,.,TRBV29-1,TGCAGCGTTGAAGATGTGGGACAATATGGCTACACCTTC,CSVEDVGQYGYTF
.,TRBJ2-7,TRBD1,TRBV5-1,TGCGCCAGCATGATCGGGACAGGGTTATACGAGCAGTACTTC,CASMIGTGLYEQYF
.,TRBJ2-2,TRBD1,TRBV2,TGTGCCAGCAGCCCCCGGGACAGGGCTCGGGCCGGGGAGCTGTTTTTT,CASSPRDRARAGELFF
few,TRBJ1-6,TRBD1,TRBV5-6,TGTGCCAGCAGCTTGGGACAGGGGAGTTCACCCCTCCACTTT,CASSLGQGSSPLHF
.,TRBJ2-5,TRBD2,TRBV6-5,TGTGCCAGCAGGACCACTAGCGGGGGGGCGGAGACCCAGTACTTC,CASRTTSGGAETQYF
.,TRBJ2-7,TRBD2,TRBV4-1,TGCGCCAGCAGCCAAGTGAGCGGGGGGGGATACGAGCAGTACTTC,CASSQVSGGGYEQYF
.,TRBJ2-3,.,TRBV6-5,TGTGCCACCGCGGCTGGTTTTTCAGATACGCAGTATTTT,CATAAGFSDTQYF
.,TRBJ1-2,.,TRBV6-1,TGTGCCAGCAGTGTCAGGGGCAACTATGGCTACACCTTC,CASSVRGNYGYTF
few,TRBJ1-1,.,TRBV13,TGTGCCAGCAGCCCTTCGACAGGACTCACTGAAGCTTTCTTT,CASSPSTGLTEAFF
.,TRBJ1-3,.,TRBV7-9,TGTGCCAGCAGCTTTGGTGGAGCTGGAAACACCATATATTTT,CASSFGGAGNTIYF
few,TRBJ2-5,TRBD2,TRBV18,TGTGCCAGCTCACCGCCGGGACTAGCAGGAGAGACCCAGTACTTC,CASSPPGLAGETQYF
.,TRBJ2-1,TRBD1,TRBV6-6,TGTGCCAGCAGTTACGCGACAGGGAGCTCCTACAATGAGCAGTTCTTC,CASSYATGSSYNEQFF
.,TRBJ2-1,.,TRBV15,TGTGCCACCAGCAGAGGGGGGGGCGGCTACAATGAGCAGTTCTTC,CATSRGGGGYNEQFF
.,TRBJ2-1,TRBD2,TRBV10-1,TGCGCCAGCAGTGATGGGACTAGCTGGAATGAGCAGTTCTTC,CASSDGTSWNEQFF
.,TRBJ2-2,.,TRBV18,TGTGCCAGCCATCACCGTGTCAGGACAGAGGGCGGGGAGCTGTTTTTT,CASHHRVRTEGGELFF
.,TRBJ2-7,.,TRBV30,TGTGCCTCCGACCGGGACTTCTCCTACGAGCAGTACTTC,CASDRDFSYEQYF
.,TRBJ2-3,.,TRBV7-9,TGTGCCAGCAGCAACCTGGGACGGACAGTCTTCTTCACAGATACGCAGTATTTT,CASSNLGRTVFFTDTQYF
few,TRBJ1-1,.,TRBV9,TGTGCCAGCAGCAAGGACAGAATCGGTGAAGCTTTCTTT,CASSKDRIGEAFF